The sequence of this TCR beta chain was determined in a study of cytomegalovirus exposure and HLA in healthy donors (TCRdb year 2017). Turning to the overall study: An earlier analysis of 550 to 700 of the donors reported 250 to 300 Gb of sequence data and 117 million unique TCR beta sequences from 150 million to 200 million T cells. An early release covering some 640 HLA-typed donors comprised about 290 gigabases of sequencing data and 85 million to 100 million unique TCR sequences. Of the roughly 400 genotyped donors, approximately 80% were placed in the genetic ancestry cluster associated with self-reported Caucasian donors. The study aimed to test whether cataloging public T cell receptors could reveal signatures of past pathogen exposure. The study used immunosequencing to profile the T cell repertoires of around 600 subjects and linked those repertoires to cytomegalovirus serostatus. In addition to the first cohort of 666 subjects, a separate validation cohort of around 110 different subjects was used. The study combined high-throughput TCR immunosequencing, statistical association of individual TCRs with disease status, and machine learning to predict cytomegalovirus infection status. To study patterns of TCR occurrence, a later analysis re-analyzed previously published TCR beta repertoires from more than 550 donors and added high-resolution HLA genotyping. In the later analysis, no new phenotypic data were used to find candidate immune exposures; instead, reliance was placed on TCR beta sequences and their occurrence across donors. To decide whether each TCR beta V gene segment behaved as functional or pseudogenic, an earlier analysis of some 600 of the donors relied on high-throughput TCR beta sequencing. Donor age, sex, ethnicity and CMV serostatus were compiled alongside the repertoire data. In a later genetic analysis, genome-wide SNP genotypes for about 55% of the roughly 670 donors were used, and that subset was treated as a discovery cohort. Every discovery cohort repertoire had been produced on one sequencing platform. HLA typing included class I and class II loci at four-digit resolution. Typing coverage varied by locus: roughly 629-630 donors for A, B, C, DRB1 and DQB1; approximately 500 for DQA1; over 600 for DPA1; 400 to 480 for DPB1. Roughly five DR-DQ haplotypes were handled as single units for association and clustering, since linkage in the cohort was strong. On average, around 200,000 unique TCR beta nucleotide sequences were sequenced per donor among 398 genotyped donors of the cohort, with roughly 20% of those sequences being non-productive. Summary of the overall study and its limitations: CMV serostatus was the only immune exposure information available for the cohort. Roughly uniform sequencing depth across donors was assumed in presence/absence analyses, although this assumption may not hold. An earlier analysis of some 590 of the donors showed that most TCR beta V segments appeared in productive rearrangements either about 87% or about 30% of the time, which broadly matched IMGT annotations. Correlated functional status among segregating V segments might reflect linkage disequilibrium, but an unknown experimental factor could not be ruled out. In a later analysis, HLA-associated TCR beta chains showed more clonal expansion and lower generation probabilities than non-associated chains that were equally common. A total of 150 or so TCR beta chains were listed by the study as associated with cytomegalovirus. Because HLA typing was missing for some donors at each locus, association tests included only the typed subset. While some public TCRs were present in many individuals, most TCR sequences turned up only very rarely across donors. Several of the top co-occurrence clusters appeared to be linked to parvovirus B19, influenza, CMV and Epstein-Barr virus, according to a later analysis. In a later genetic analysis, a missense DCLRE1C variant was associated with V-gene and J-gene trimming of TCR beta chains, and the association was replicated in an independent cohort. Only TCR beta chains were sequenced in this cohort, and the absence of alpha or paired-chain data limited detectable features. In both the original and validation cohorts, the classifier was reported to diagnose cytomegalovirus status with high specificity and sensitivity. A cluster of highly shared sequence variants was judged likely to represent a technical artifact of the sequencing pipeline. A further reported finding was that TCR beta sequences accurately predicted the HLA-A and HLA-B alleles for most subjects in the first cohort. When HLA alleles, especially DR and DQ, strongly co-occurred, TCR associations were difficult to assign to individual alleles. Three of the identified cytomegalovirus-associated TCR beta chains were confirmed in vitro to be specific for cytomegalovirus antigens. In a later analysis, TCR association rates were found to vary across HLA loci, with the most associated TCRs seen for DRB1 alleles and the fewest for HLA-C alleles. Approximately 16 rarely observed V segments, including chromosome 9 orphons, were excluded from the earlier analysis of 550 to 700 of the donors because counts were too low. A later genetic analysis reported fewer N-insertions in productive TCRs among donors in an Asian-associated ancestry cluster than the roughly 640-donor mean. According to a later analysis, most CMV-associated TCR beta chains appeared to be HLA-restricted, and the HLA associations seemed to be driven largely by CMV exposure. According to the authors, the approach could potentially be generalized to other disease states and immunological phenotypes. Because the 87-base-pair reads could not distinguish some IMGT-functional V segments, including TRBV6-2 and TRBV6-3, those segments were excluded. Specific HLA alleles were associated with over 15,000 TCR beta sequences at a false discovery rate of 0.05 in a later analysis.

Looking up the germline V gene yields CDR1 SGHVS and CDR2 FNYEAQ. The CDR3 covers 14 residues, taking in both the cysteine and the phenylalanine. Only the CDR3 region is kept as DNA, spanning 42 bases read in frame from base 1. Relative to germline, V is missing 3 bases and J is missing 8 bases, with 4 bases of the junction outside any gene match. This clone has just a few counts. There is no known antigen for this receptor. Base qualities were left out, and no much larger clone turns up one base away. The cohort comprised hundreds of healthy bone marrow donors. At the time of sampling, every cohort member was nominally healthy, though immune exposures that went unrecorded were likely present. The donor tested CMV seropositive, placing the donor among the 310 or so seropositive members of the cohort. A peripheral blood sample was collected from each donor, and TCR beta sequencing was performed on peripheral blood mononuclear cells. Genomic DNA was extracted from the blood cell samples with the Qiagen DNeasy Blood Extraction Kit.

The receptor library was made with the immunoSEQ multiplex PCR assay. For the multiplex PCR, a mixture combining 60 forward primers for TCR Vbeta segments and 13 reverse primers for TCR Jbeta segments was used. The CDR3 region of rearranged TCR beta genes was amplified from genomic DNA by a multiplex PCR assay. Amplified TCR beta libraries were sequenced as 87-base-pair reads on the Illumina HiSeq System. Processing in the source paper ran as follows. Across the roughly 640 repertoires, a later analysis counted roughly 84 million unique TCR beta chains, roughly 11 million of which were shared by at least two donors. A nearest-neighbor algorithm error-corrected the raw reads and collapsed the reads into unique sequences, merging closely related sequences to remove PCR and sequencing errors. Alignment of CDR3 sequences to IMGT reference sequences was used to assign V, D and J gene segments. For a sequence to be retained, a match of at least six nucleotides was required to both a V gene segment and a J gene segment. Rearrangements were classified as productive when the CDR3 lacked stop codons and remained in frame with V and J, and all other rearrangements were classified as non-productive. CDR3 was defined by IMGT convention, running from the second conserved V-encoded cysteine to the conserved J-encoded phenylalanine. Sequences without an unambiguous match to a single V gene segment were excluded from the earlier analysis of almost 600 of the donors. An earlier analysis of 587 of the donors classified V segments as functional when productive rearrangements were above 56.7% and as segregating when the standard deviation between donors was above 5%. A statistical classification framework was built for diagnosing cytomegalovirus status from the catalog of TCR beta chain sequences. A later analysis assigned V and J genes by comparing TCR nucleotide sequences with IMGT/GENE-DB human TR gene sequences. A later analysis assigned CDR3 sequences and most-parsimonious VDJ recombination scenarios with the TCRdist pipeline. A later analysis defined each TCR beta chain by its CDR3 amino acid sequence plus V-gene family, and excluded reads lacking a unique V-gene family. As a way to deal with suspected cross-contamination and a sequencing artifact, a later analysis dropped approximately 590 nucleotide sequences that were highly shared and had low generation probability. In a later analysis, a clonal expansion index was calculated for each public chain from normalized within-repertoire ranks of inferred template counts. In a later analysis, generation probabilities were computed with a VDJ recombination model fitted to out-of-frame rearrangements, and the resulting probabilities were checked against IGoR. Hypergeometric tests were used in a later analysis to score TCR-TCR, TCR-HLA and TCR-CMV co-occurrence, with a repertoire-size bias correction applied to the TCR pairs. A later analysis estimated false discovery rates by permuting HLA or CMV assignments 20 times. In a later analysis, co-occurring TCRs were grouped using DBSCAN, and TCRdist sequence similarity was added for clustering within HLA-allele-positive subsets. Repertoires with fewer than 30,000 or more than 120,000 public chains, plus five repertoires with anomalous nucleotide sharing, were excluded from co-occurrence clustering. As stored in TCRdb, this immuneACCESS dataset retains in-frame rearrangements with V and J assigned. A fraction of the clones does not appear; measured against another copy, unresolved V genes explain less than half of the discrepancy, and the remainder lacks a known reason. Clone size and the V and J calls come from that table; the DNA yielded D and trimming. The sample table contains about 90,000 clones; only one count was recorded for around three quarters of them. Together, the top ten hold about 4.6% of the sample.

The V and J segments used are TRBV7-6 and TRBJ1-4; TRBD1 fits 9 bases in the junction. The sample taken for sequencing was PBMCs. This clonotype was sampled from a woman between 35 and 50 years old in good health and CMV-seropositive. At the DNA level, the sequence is TGTGCCAGCAGCTTTACAGGGGGCGACGAAAAACTGTTTTTT. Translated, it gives CASSFTGGDEKLFF.